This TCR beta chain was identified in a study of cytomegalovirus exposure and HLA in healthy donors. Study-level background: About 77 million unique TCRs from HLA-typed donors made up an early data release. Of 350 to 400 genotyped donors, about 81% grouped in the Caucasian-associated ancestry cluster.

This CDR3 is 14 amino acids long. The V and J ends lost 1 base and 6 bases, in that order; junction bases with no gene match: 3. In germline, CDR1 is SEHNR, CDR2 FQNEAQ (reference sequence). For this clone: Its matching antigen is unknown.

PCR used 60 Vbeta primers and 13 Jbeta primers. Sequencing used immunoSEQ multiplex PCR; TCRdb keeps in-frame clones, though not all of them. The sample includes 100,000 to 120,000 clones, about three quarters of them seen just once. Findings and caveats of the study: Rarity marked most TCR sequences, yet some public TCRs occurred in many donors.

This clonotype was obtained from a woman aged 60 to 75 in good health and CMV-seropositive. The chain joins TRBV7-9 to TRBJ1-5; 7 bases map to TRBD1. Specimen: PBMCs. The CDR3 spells CASSLDAGGQPQHF. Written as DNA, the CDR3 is TGTGCCAGCAGCTTAGACGCAGGGGGTCAGCCCCAGCATTTT.